This T cell receptor beta chain comes out of a study of CD8 T cells in ankylosing spondylitis. Study-level findings and limits: A motif in TCR beta, a set of seven to nine highly homologous variants, appeared characteristic of ankylosing spondylitis blood. Existing reports had already noted some motif variants in reactive arthritis synovial fluid and blood. Clones tied to disease were said to be significantly enriched in matched ankylosing spondylitis synovial fluid. CD8+ cells made up the disease-linked clones, which were relatively rare in peripheral blood.

The CDR3 is 16 amino acids. Trimming took off 6 bases at V and 6 bases at J, with 24 bases between the two ends. On this clonotype itself: Its cognate antigen is unknown.

Each TCR beta library was made by quantitative 5'-RACE that incorporated molecular barcodes. Via MiXCR, TCRdb re-called the 5' RACE reads, giving one row per CDR3 protein. The table has roughly 350,000 distinct CDR3 sequences, approximately 8% seen once; the top ten hold less than 15%. The J gene is TRBJ2-7, the V gene TRBV12-3 or TRBV12-4; a possible D gene is TRBD2 (7 bases). The receptor was derived from a male donor with ankylosing spondylitis. The sequenced sample was blood, either unsorted or a sorted T cell fraction (not recorded which). The CDR3 coding sequence is TGTGCCAGCAGCCCTTGGGGAGGGGGGATGCGGGGCGAGCAGTACTTC. This sequence encodes CASSPWGGGMRGEQYF.